This TCR beta chain is drawn from a study of T-cell memory formation after mild COVID-19. Study-level points and caveats: The authors did not confirm SARS-CoV-2 specificity of second-wave clones peaking day 37. Researchers report contracting CD4+ clones mostly in CM and EM, with CD8+ clones in EMRA.

TCRdb re-called the 5' RACE reads through MiXCR, storing one row per CDR3 protein. In the table there are about 390,000 distinct CDR3 sequences, approximately 21% of which are singletons. The CDR3 runs 14 residues. Germline V gene sequence: CDR1 KGHDR, CDR2 SFDVKD. The V and J ends lost 4 bases and 7 bases, in that order; junction bases with no gene match: 7. Concerning this clonotype: Its antigen is unknown.

V usage is TRBV24-1 and J usage is TRBJ1-2; 8 positions match TRBD1. Sequencing was performed on PBMCs or a T cell subset sorted from them (not recorded which). This receptor was taken from an adult woman who had mild COVID-19 (a few samples of this study predate the infection). Cell type and time point are not known. CDR3 in amino acids: CATSDPTGESGYTF. In DNA form, the CDR3 reads TGTGCCACCAGTGACCCGACAGGGGAGAGTGGCTACACCTTC.